This T cell receptor beta chain was identified in a study of STAT5B mutations in CD4+ large granular lymphocyte leukemia. Profiling relied on immunoSEQ multiplex PCR, and the TCRdb table lists in-frame clones only, not all of them. The table has nearly 35,000 clones, roughly two thirds seen once. The length of the CDR3 is 14 residues. Trimming removed 1 base from V and 4 bases from J, with 9 bases in between. The V gene's germline CDR1 is MGHRA and CDR2 YSYEKL. Sequencing was performed on CD4+ T cells from blood buffy coats. The chain carries TRBV4-1 and TRBJ2-3; D gene uncertain. This TCR was recovered from a human donor in good health. The CDR3 region has the DNA TGCGCCAGCAGCCAAGTAGGGCCGTCAGATACGCAGTATTTT. This gives the protein CASSQVGPSDTQYF.